This T cell receptor beta chain stems from a study of T cells in Graves' hyperthyroidism and ophthalmopathy. Whole-study findings and limits: With a median lead of roughly 6.8 months before onset, the model predicted ophthalmopathy. Most thyroid clonotypes with frequency above 0.001 were detected in blood.

TCR beta CDR3 sequences were amplified from RNA transcripts. A first-round RT-PCR of the TCR CDR3 used the HTBI primer set. TCRdb used MiXCR to reprocess the multiplex PCR reads, holding one entry per CDR3 protein. The sample has about 350,000 distinct CDR3 sequences; around a sixth are singletons. This clonotype was seen ten or more times. Antigen unknown. The CDR3 has 13 amino acids. The V end was cut by 0 bases, the J end by 3 bases, with 8 bases between. Germline CDR1 and CDR2: GTSNPN and SVGIG (reference sequence). The clonotype comes from a woman aged 40-49 years with Graves' ophthalmopathy. The V gene is TRBV30, the J gene TRBJ1-1, with D possibly matching TRBD1 (5 bases). The sequenced sample was blood. CDR3 region: CAWSVRGYTEAFF. The CDR3 nucleotides read TGTGCCTGGAGTGTACGGGGGTACACTGAAGCTTTCTTT. The full variable domain, rest sourced from reference TRBV30 and TRBJ1-1, is SQTIHQWPATLVQPVGSPLSLECTVEGTSNPNLYWYRQAAGRGLQLLFYSVGIGQISSEVPQNLSASRPQDRQFILSSKKLLLSDSGFYLCAWSVRGYTEAFFGQGTRLTVV.